A selection of T cell receptor beta chains follows, all from one sample in a study of blood T cells in healthy people across ages. TCRdb redid the calling of the 5' RACE reads with MiXCR, one entry per CDR3 protein. The profile shows about 2 million distinct CDR3 sequences, less than 50% of them singletons. Source material: blood. The receptors originated from a woman aged 40-49 years in good health. CDR3s include the opening cysteine and the closing phenylalanine or tryptophan. D genes are given only for firm matches. Not every row has a clone size; where given, it reads once, few, many or a size class.

J gene | V gene | clone size | D gene | CDR3 protein | CDR3 DNA
TRBJ2-4 | TRBV20-1 | few | - | CSARVVGAKNIQYF | TGCAGTGCTAGGGTGGTAGGGGCGAAAAACATTCAGTACTTC
TRBJ1-6 | TRBV27 | few | TRBD1 | CASSWTGGSISPLHF | TGTGCCAGCAGTTGGACAGGGGGAAGTATTTCACCCCTCCACTTT
TRBJ2-3 | TRBV7-2 | few | - | CASSFQDYTDTQYF | TGTGCCAGCAGCTTCCAGGATTACACAGATACGCAGTATTTT
TRBJ2-5 | TRBV7-2 | few | - | CASSFWNRQETQYF | TGTGCCAGCAGCTTTTGGAACAGGCAAGAGACCCAGTACTTC
TRBJ2-1 | TRBV5-1 | once | TRBD2 | CASSLPRTSGGANEQFF | TGCGCCAGCAGCTTACCGAGGACTAGCGGGGGGGCAAATGAGCAGTTCTTC
TRBJ2-1 | TRBV12-3/TRBV12-4 | - | - | CASSPRDSVPSFNEQFF | TGTGCCAGCAGCCCCAGGGATAGCGTCCCCTCTTTCAATGAGCAGTTCTTC
TRBJ2-3 | TRBV28 | - | - | CASSHVVGRTTDTQYF | TGTGCCAGCAGCCACGTGGTGGGACGGACCACAGATACGCAGTATTTT
TRBJ1-2 | TRBV12-3/TRBV12-4 | - | - | CASSPDSGPYGYTF | TGTGCCAGCAGCCCGGACAGTGGGCCCTATGGCTACACCTTC
TRBJ2-1 | TRBV24-1 | few | - | CATSRVGEQFF | TGTGCCACCAGTCGGGTCGGTGAGCAGTTCTTC
TRBJ2-1 | TRBV4-2 | - | - | CASGMGPRGETQFF | TGTGCCAGCGGAATGGGACCGCGAGGGGAGACCCAGTTCTTC
TRBJ2-3 | TRBV7-2 | - | TRBD2 | CGSSVAGSTDTQYF | TGTGGCAGCAGCGTAGCGGGGAGCACAGATACGCAGTATTTT
TRBJ2-7 | TRBV20-1 | - | - | CSADTRISSYNEQYF | TGCAGTGCGGATACACGGATAAGCTCCTACAATGAGCAGTACTTC
TRBJ2-5 | TRBV7-9 | - | TRBD2 | CASRESTAGGRGQETQYF | TGTGCCAGCAGGGAAAGTACAGCGGGGGGGCGGGGTCAAGAGACCCAGTACTTC
TRBJ1-2 | TRBV20-1 | - | - | CSARRPGGSRGGYTF | TGCAGTGCTAGGAGGCCGGGCGGGAGTCGAGGTGGCTACACCTTC
TRBJ2-5 | TRBV13 | - | TRBD2 | CASSPSGVAGAQEEIQYF | TGTGCCAGCAGCCCCTCGGGGGTAGCGGGGGCCCAAGAAGAGATCCAGTACTTC
TRBJ2-3 | TRBV5-1 | - | - | CASSTGRPGTDTQYF | TGCGCCAGCAGCACCGGGCGTCCCGGCACAGATACGCAGTATTTT
TRBJ2-7 | TRBV6-6 | - | - | CASSYLRETYEQYF | TGTGCCAGCAGTTACCTGAGAGAAACCTACGAGCAGTACTTC
TRBJ1-5 | TRBV27 | - | TRBD1 | CASSFRGLGNQPQHF | TGTGCCAGCAGCTTCAGGGGGCTTGGCAATCAGCCCCAGCATTTT
TRBJ1-2 | TRBV25-1 | - | - | CASSEPGVYGYTF | TGTGCCAGCAGTGAACCAGGGGTCTATGGCTACACCTTC
TRBJ2-5 | TRBV12-3/TRBV12-4 | - | TRBD2 | CASSPQPGLAGRETQYF | TGTGCCAGCAGTCCACAACCGGGACTAGCGGGGCGGGAGACCCAGTACTTC
TRBJ2-4 | TRBV5-6 | - | - | CASSLILSGSQLAKNIQYF | TGTGCCAGCAGCCTAATCCTCTCCGGGAGCCAACTAGCCAAAAACATTCAGTACTTC
TRBJ1-3 | TRBV6-6 | once | - | CASSYSQSSGNTIYF | TGTGCCAGCAGTTACTCCCAGAGCTCTGGAAACACCATATATTTT
TRBJ1-1 | TRBV27 | - | - | CASSSQQGSPEAFF | TGTGCCAGCAGTTCACAACAGGGTAGCCCTGAAGCTTTCTTT
TRBJ2-1 | TRBV10-3 | - | - | CAISESTEQASLDEQFF | TGTGCCATCAGTGAGTCGACCGAGCAGGCATCGCTCGATGAGCAGTTCTTC
TRBJ1-2 | TRBV7-9 | - | TRBD1 | CASSLGQDIYGYTF | TGTGCCAGCAGTCTGGGACAGGACATCTATGGCTACACCTTC
TRBJ2-7 | TRBV27 | - | - | CASSPVTGYEQYF | TGTGCCAGCAGTCCCGTAACGGGGTACGAGCAGTACTTC
TRBJ2-1 | TRBV6-1 | few | - | CASSFRVSSNEQFF | TGTGCCAGCAGTTTCAGGGTTTCGAGCAATGAGCAGTTCTTC
TRBJ2-5 | TRBV28 | few | - | CASSSRGGSETQYF | TGTGCCAGCAGTTCCCGGGGTGGTTCAGAGACCCAGTACTTC
TRBJ2-1 | TRBV5-1 | - | - | CASSDQPVNSEQFF | TGCGCCAGCAGCGATCAGCCTGTGAATAGTGAGCAGTTCTTC
TRBJ2-7 | TRBV7-2 | - | TRBD2 | CASSYGGEGYEQYF | TGTGCCAGCAGCTACGGGGGGGAGGGCTACGAGCAGTACTTC
TRBJ2-7 | TRBV6-1 | few | TRBD1 | CASRSGTGSYEQYF | TGTGCCAGCAGGAGCGGGACAGGGTCCTACGAGCAGTACTTC
TRBJ1-1 | TRBV19 | - | TRBD1 | CASKDPGQGRRTEAFF | TGTGCCAGTAAAGACCCGGGACAGGGACGACGCACTGAAGCTTTCTTT
TRBJ2-7 | TRBV10-1 | - | - | CASSETGPVANEQYF | TGCGCCAGCAGTGAGACGGGACCGGTGGCCAACGAGCAGTACTTC
TRBJ2-1 | TRBV6-5 | - | TRBD2 | CASSSAERLAVNEQFF | TGTGCCAGCAGTTCCGCCGAGAGACTAGCCGTGAATGAGCAGTTCTTC
TRBJ2-5 | TRBV20-1 | few | TRBD2 | CSARDSIRLSGNQETQYF | TGCAGTGCTAGAGATAGTATTCGTCTGAGCGGGAACCAAGAGACCCAGTACTTC
TRBJ1-2 | TRBV29-1 | - | - | CSVEEKRDNYGYTF | TGCAGCGTTGAAGAGAAGCGGGATAACTATGGCTACACCTTC
TRBJ2-1 | TRBV4-3 | - | - | CASSHPGGLSSYNEQFF | TGCGCCAGCAGCCATCCCGGGGGGCTTAGCTCCTACAATGAGCAGTTCTTC
TRBJ2-7 | TRBV4-3 | - | - | CASSQEVGKGNEQYF | TGCGCCAGCAGCCAAGAAGTGGGGAAGGGGAACGAGCAGTACTTC
TRBJ2-3 | TRBV11-2 | - | TRBD2 | CASSVTSGSSTDTQYF | TGTGCCAGCAGCGTTACTAGCGGGTCTAGTACAGATACGCAGTATTTT
TRBJ1-2 | TRBV28 | few | TRBD1 | CASSLRGEGAKDYGYTF | TGTGCCAGCAGCCTTCGGGGCGAGGGGGCCAAGGACTATGGCTACACCTTC
TRBJ1-4 | TRBV4-2 | - | - | CASSQDFSEKLFF | TGTGCCAGCAGCCAAGATTTTTCCGAAAAACTGTTTTTT
TRBJ1-1 | TRBV7-2 | - | TRBD1 | CASSLTGDSYTEAFF | TGTGCCAGCAGCTTAACCGGGGACAGTTATACTGAAGCTTTCTTT